Following are 23 T cell receptor beta chains from one sample sequenced in a study of cytomegalovirus exposure and HLA in healthy donors (dated by TCRdb to 2015 to 2018). Library creation used the immunoSEQ multiplex PCR assay. TCRdb re-hosts the immuneACCESS table, in-frame sequences only. Its copies lack some clones; in the studies checked, an unresolved V gene accounts for under half of them, and the cause for the rest is not known. This sample has over 100,000 clones in its table, and about 88% of those were observed once. The top ten clones comprise approximately 1.2% of the sample. Sequencing used PBMCs. These receptors all come from a woman in her late teens or twenties in good health and CMV-seronegative.

V usage is TRBV9 and J usage is TRBJ1-1; 7 bases agree with TRBD1. The CDR3 sequence is 17 residues long. Germline V gives CDR1 SGDLS, CDR2 YYNGEE. V trimming: 3 bases; J trimming: 0 bases; junction bases outside the gene matches: 11. This CDR3 reads CASSGGTARGMNTEAFF. The CDR3 nucleotides are TGTGCCAGCAGCGGGGGGACAGCGCGTGGGATGAACACTGAAGCTTTCTTT.

V usage is TRBV7-9 and J usage is TRBJ1-5; D gene uncertain. This CDR3 is built from 17 residues. CDR1 and CDR2 from the germline V gene are SEHNR and FQNEAQ (reference sequence). V was cut by 5 bases and J by 2 bases, with 19 bases left in between. The CDR3 here is CASSRGFTTRGNQPQHF. In nucleotides, the CDR3 is TGTGCCAGCAGCCGAGGGTTCACCACGCGTGGCAATCAGCCCCAGCATTTT.

The V and J genes are TRBV6-6 and TRBJ1-5; maybe TRBD1 (6 bases). Germline CDR1 reads MNHNY; CDR2 reads SVGAGI (reference sequence). Trimming shortened V by 6 bases and J by 1 base, and 16 bases separated the two germline ends. CDR3 size: 16 residues. CDR3 bases: TGTGCCAGCAGGTTCGTACAGGGAGGGAGCAATCAGCCCCAGCATTTT. Its translation is CASRFVQGGSNQPQHF.

This clone was detected a few times. The chain has TRBV7-6 and TRBJ1-2; 10 nucleotides line up with TRBD1. The V segment lost 2 bases and the J segment 6 bases; nucleotides outside the gene matches: 6. CDR1 is SGHVS, CDR2 FNYEAQ, per germline. This CDR3 spans 15 amino acids. The CDR3 is CASSLNDRGPDGYTF. The CDR3 bases are TGTGCCAGCAGCTTAAACGACAGGGGGCCTGATGGCTACACCTTC. The full variable domain, its missing parts supplied by reference TRBV7-6 and TRBJ1-2, is GAGVSQSPRYKVTKRGQDVALRCDPISGHVSLYWYRQALGQGPEFLTYFNYEAQQDKSGLPNDRFSAERPEGSISTLTIQRTEQRDSAMYRCASSLNDRGPDGYTFGSGTRLTVV.

V gene TRBV10-2 combines with J gene TRBJ2-5; 7 nucleotides match TRBD1. V shed 10 bases and J 3 bases; nucleotides not matched to a gene: 5. The CDR3 is 12 amino acids. CDR1 and CDR2 from the germline V gene are WSHSY and SAAADI. The CDR3 nucleotides read TGCGCCACGGGACAGCTAAAAGAGACCCAGTACTTC. Translating it yields CATGQLKETQYF.

This clone was seen ten or more times. The chain couples TRBV4-2 to TRBJ2-7; perhaps TRBD2 as D (5 bases). Germline-derived CDR1 and CDR2 are LGHNA and YNFKEQ. The CDR3 totals 16 residues. V was pared by 0 bases and J by 5 bases, with 17 bases between. For the CDR3, the DNA is TGTGCCAGCAGCCAAGACCCCCCAGCCGTCGGGAACGAGCAGTACTTC. Translation gives CASSQDPPAVGNEQYF.

In its sample, this clone was seen a few times. This CDR3 is also generated by other DNA sequences in the sample. The chain uses TRBV6-5 and TRBJ1-6; 7 nucleotides match TRBD1. The length of the CDR3 is 13 residues. CDR1 and CDR2 (germline): MNHEY, SVGAGI. V gave up 5 bases and J gave up 5 bases; unmatched junction bases: 0. The CDR3 spells CASSDRDNSPLHF. The CDR3 nucleotides read TGTGCCAGCAGTGACAGGGATAATTCACCCCTCCACTTT.

This clone ranks as medium-sized. J is TRBJ2-7 and V is TRBV7-3, with TRBD1 matching over 8 bases. V was clipped by 1 base and J by 5 bases; unmatched bases: 4. The CDR3 sequence is 14 residues long. Per the germline V gene, CDR1 is SGHTA and CDR2 is FQGTGA. The CDR3 spells CASSLNLQGDEQYF. The DNA of the CDR3 is TGTGCCAGCAGCTTAAATCTACAGGGGGACGAGCAGTACTTC. Filled out from reference TRBV7-3 and TRBJ2-7, the complete variable domain reads GAGVSQTPSNKVTEKGKYVELRCDPISGHTALYWYRQSLGQGPEFLIYFQGTGAADDSGLPNDRFFAVRPEGSVSTLKIQRTERGDSAVYLCASSLNLQGDEQYFGPGTRLTVT.

The gene calls are TRBV6-6 and TRBJ1-5; D is ambiguous. The ends were cut back, 2 bases at V and 2 bases at J, with 10 bases in the middle. This CDR3 spans 15 amino acids. Germline V lookup: CDR1 MNHNY, CDR2 SVGAGI (reference sequence). This chain's CDR3 is CASSYEVSGNQPQHF. The CDR3 DNA is TGTGCCAGCAGTTACGAGGTCTCGGGCAATCAGCCCCAGCATTTT.

This clone was observed a single time. The chain carries TRBV7-9 and TRBJ2-7, with a tentative D call TRBD2 (6 bases). CDR1 and CDR2 from the germline V gene are SEHNR and FQNEAQ (reference sequence). This CDR3 comprises 14 residues. V was cut by 3 bases and J by 2 bases, with 11 bases left in between. The CDR3 loop reads CASSFGPGAYEQYF. The CDR3, as DNA: TGTGCCAGCAGCTTTGGACCGGGGGCCTACGAGCAGTACTTC.

The genes are TRBV13 and TRBJ2-1, with a tentative D call TRBD2 (5 bases). The germline V gene encodes CDR1 PRHDT and CDR2 FYEKMQ (reference sequence). V lost 2 bases and J lost 6, with 11 bases in between. The CDR3 contains 14 residues. The CDR3: CASSLSAGLNEQFF. The CDR3 nucleotides are TGTGCCAGCAGCTTATCGGCAGGACTCAATGAGCAGTTCTTC.

The rearrangement joins TRBV11-2 to TRBJ1-1; weak D call: TRBD1 (6 bases). The CDR3 covers 13 residues. Germline CDR1 and CDR2: SGHAT and FQNNGV. Deletions cut 3 bases from V and 8 bases from J, with 13 bases between. This chain's CDR3 is CASSFPDSREAFF. CDR3 DNA: TGTGCCAGCAGCTTTCCGGACAGCCGGGAAGCTTTCTTT.

The chain has TRBV6-1 and TRBJ2-1, with TRBD1 matching over 9 bases. Germline V gene data show CDR1 as MNHNS and CDR2 as SASEGT. The CDR3 consists of 15 residues. V was clipped by 5 bases and J by 7 bases; unmatched bases: 9. The CDR3 DNA sequence: TGTGCCAGCAGTATACCGGGACAGGGATGGAATGAGCAGTTCTTC. Amino acid sequence: CASSIPGQGWNEQFF.

This clone was seen a single time. V gene TRBV6-5 combines with J gene TRBJ1-4; the match to TRBD1 covers 9 bases. The length of the CDR3 is 14 residues. Trimming removed 6 bases from V and 11 bases from J; junction bases left unmatched: 10. Germline V gene sequence: CDR1 MNHEY, CDR2 SVGAGI. The DNA of the CDR3 is TGTGCCAGCAGGCCGGGACAGGGAGTAGGCAAACTGTTTTTT. It yields the protein CASRPGQGVGKLFF.

The chain joins TRBV6-5 to TRBJ1-6; tentative D call: TRBD1 (6 bases). The CDR3 extends over 15 amino acids. Germline values: CDR1 MNHEY, CDR2 SVGAGI. With 2 bases removed from V and 10 bases from J, the gap between germline ends came to 15 bases. The CDR3 is CASSYAQGFGSPLHF. In DNA form, the CDR3 reads TGTGCCAGCAGTTACGCACAGGGTTTTGGGTCACCCCTCCACTTT.

This rearrangement joins TRBV10-3 to TRBJ1-1; tentatively, D is TRBD1 (6 bases). Per germline, CDR1 ENHRY and CDR2 SYGVKD. V was pared by 6 bases and J by 1 base, with 9 bases between. The CDR3 has 13 amino acids. The CDR3 spells CAIREDRNTEAFF. CDR3 in DNA: TGTGCCATCAGGGAGGACAGGAACACTGAAGCTTTCTTT.

The chain uses TRBV18 and TRBJ1-2, with 8 bases lining up with TRBD1. V was pared by 5 bases and J by 8 bases, with 10 bases of the junction left unmatched. The CDR3 contains 14 residues. Germline V gene lookup returns CDR1 KGHSH and CDR2 LQKENI. CDR3 sequence: CASSIEQGGSGYTF. In nucleotides, the CDR3 is TGTGCCAGCTCAATCGAACAGGGGGGAAGCGGCTACACCTTC.

This chain links TRBV19 with TRBJ1-3; D unresolved. Germline V lookup: CDR1 LNHDA, CDR2 SQIVND (reference sequence). This CDR3 has 13 amino acids. The CDR3 region is CAAAVSSGNTIYF. CDR3 sequence (DNA): TGTGCGGCGGCAGTTAGCTCTGGAAACACCATATATTTT.

The chain employs TRBV7-3 and TRBJ1-1; possibly TRBD1 for D (5 bases). The CDR3 is 15 residues long. Germline V gives CDR1 SGHTA, CDR2 FQGTGA. Trimming left V 7 bases short and J 5 bases short, with 20 bases between. Here the CDR3 DNA reads TGTGCCAGCACCCTCGACCCGGCGGGGGAGACTGAAGCTTTCTTT. Its translation is CASTLDPAGETEAFF.

The chain joins TRBV5-4 to TRBJ2-1, with 14 bases aligning to TRBD2. The CDR3 sequence is 15 residues long. Unmatched junction bases numbered 6, after V lost 4 bases and J lost 9 bases. Germline V gives CDR1 SGHNT, CDR2 YYREEE (reference sequence). The DNA for the CDR3 is TGTGCCAGCAGCCGACTAGCGGGGGGGCCGGGTGAGCAGTTCTTC. Translation gives CASSRLAGGPGEQFF.

This chain links TRBV5-4 with TRBJ2-1, with TRBD1 matching 7 bases. After removal of 4 bases from V and 0 bases from J, the junction contained 10 bases not matched to a gene. Per germline, CDR1 SGHNT and CDR2 YYREEE (reference sequence). This CDR3 has 17 residues. In DNA, the CDR3 is TGTGCCAGCAGCCCGGGCCAGACAGGGCCCTCCTACAATGAGCAGTTCTTC. This translates into CASSPGQTGPSYNEQFF.

V and J are TRBV28 and TRBJ1-4; perhaps TRBD1 as D (6 bases). V lost 7 bases, J lost 8 bases, and 26 bases lay in between. Per germline, CDR1 MDHEN and CDR2 SYDVKM. The CDR3 contains 17 residues. CDR3: CASTTATDRLVGEKLFF. In DNA form, the CDR3 reads TGTGCCAGCACAACTGCCACTGACAGGCTGGTAGGGGAAAAACTGTTTTTT.

The chain has TRBV14 and TRBJ1-2; 8 bases line up with TRBD1. Trimming took 2 bases from V and 4 from J; bases not matched to a gene: 9. The CDR3 has 16 residues. The germline CDR1 and CDR2 sequences are SGHDN and FVKESK. The CDR3 DNA is TGTGCCAGCAGCCAATGGGGACAGGCCCACATCTATGGCTACACCTTC. This translates into CASSQWGQAHIYGYTF. Full variable domain (outside the CDR3, taken from reference TRBV14 and TRBJ1-2): EAGVTQFPSHSVIEKGQTVTLRCDPISGHDNLYWYRRVMGKEIKFLLHFVKESKQDESGMPNNRFLAERTGGTYSTLKVQPAELEDSGVYFCASSQWGQAHIYGYTFGSGTRLTVV.